This is a list of T cell receptor beta chains from one sample in a study of blood T cells in healthy people across ages. TCRdb independently ran MiXCR on the 5' RACE reads; one entry per CDR3 protein. The sample contains about 640,000 distinct CDR3 sequences, around three fifths of which appear only once. Sequencing input: blood. The origin of the receptors is a man aged 55 to 69 in good health. Each CDR3 is given with its conserved first and last residue. D genes are given only for firm matches. Clone size is given for some rows only: seen once, a few or many times, or a class if the clone is expanded.

TGTGCCAGCAGCTTAAAGAGGGCAGGCTACAATGAGCAGTTCTTC,CASSLKRAGYNEQFF,NA,TRBJ2-1,TRBV7-9,NA
TGTGCCAGCTCACCAGCGGGACTAGTCACGGAGACCCAGTACTTC,CASSPAGLVTETQYF,TRBD2,TRBJ2-5,TRBV18,NA
TGTGCCAGCAGCTACGGGGTGCTACATTCACCCCTCCACTTT,CASSYGVLHSPLHF,NA,TRBJ1-6,TRBV5-8,many
TGTGCCAGCAGTGCCGGGCAGGGGAGCGGCTATGGCTACACCTTC,CASSAGQGSGYGYTF,NA,TRBJ1-2,TRBV6-1,NA
TGTGCCAGCCGAGCCGGGGGGGCAGATACGCAGTATTTT,CASRAGGADTQYF,TRBD2,TRBJ2-3,TRBV19,NA
TGCAGCGTCCGCAAAAACCGGGGAGATACGCAGTATTTT,CSVRKNRGDTQYF,NA,TRBJ2-3,TRBV29-1,few
TGTGCCAGCAGCCCGGGGGGGGGGCCTTACGAGCAGTACTTC,CASSPGGGPYEQYF,TRBD2,TRBJ2-7,TRBV7-2,few
TGTGCCAGCAGTTTCAGGGGCGGCGGTTCACCCCTCCACTTT,CASSFRGGGSPLHF,NA,TRBJ1-6,TRBV6-6,NA
TGTGCCAGCAGCGTAGCCCAGACTAGCGGGGTTGGCACAGATACGCAGTATTTT,CASSVAQTSGVGTDTQYF,TRBD2,TRBJ2-3,TRBV9,NA
TGCAGTGCGCGCCAGCACGGAAACACTGAAGCTTTCTTT,CSARQHGNTEAFF,NA,TRBJ1-1,TRBV20-1,NA
TGTGCTAGCAGTTCCCTTGTCCTGGGCAATGAGCAGTTCTTC,CASSSLVLGNEQFF,NA,TRBJ2-1,TRBV12-3/TRBV12-4,few
TGTGCCAGCATGGAATATAATGAAAAACTGTTTTTT,CASMEYNEKLFF,NA,TRBJ1-4,TRBV28,NA
TGTGCCAGCAGTCGAGGAGAGGGGAGGGAAGGCTACACCTTC,CASSRGEGREGYTF,NA,TRBJ1-2,TRBV12-3/TRBV12-4,NA